The rows below give T cell receptor beta chains drawn from one sample of a study of blood T cell repertoires in COVID-19. The protocol was immunoSEQ multiplex PCR, while the TCRdb copy is restricted to in-frame clones and leaves out a portion. The repertoire holds some 220,000 clones, with 85% as singletons. The sequenced material came from peripheral blood. Receptors originate from a woman in her 70s with COVID-19, enrolled during active disease. The CDR3 runs from the conserved cysteine through the conserved F or W. The order of the fields is clone size, J gene, CDR3 length, V gene, D gene, CDR3 DNA, CDR3 protein. The D gene is left open where the match is weak. Expanded clones get a size class; other rows say once, few or many, or leave the size out.

>NA|TRBJ2-2|17|TRBV11-3|TRBD1
TGTGCCAGCAGCTTTACTACCGGGACAGGAGACACCGGGGAGCTGTTTTTT
CASSFTTGTGDTGELFF
>NA|TRBJ1-2|15|TRBV4-3|NA
TGCGCCAGCAGCCAGGGCCAGGGGACCACTAGGGGCTACACCTTC
CASSQGQGTTRGYTF
>NA|TRBJ2-6|19|TRBV10-1|NA
TGCGCCAGCAGTGAGTCCACTCTTAGGACAGCCTCTGGGGCCAACGTCCTGACTTTC
CASSESTLRTASGANVLTF
>NA|TRBJ1-2|14|TRBV7-2|TRBD1
TGTGCCAGCAGCATTGAGGGACAGGAACTGAGCTACACCTTC
CASSIEGQELSYTF
>NA|TRBJ1-6|17|TRBV7-2|NA
TGTGCCAGCAGCTTAGGGAGCTGGAACTCCTATAATTCACCCCTCCACTTT
CASSLGSWNSYNSPLHF
>NA|TRBJ1-5|14|TRBV5-1|NA
TGCGCCAGCAGCCCTGACCCAGAGGGTCAGCCCCAGCATTTT
CASSPDPEGQPQHF
>NA|TRBJ1-1|11|TRBV20-1|NA
TGCAGTTCCAGTTCGGGCACTGAAGCTTTCTTT
CSSSSGTEAFF
>NA|TRBJ2-1|15|TRBV11-3|TRBD2
TGTGCCAGCAGCTTGACAGGACTAGCGGACTCCGAGCAGTTCTTC
CASSLTGLADSEQFF
>NA|TRBJ1-1|13|TRBV6-5|TRBD1
TGTGCCAGCAGTTGGGCAGGGGGGACTGAAGCTTTCTTT
CASSWAGGTEAFF
>NA|TRBJ2-7|15|TRBV19|NA
TGTGCCAGTAGTCCTCCCGGGACTGAAGTCTACGAGCAGTACTTC
CASSPPGTEVYEQYF
>NA|TRBJ2-1|16|TRBV23-1|NA
TGCGCCAGCAATTCAAGGTGCGCTAGGGGGTCAAATGAGCAGTTCTTC
CASNSRCARGSNEQFF
>NA|TRBJ1-4|14|TRBV9|TRBD1
TGTGCCAGCAGCCCGGGACAGGGTTTAGAAAAACTGTTTTTT
CASSPGQGLEKLFF
>NA|TRBJ2-5|14|TRBV4-1|NA
TGCGCCAGCAGCCAAGATACGGCGGAAGAGACCCAGTACTTC
CASSQDTAEETQYF
>NA|TRBJ2-3|13|TRBV19|TRBD1
TGTGCCAGTAGTACAACAGGGGCAGATACGCAGTATTTT
CASSTTGADTQYF
>NA|TRBJ1-6|15|TRBV5-4|NA
TGTGCCAGCAGCCCCAGGGCGGACTATAATTCACCCCTCCACTTT
CASSPRADYNSPLHF
>NA|TRBJ2-2|15|TRBV5-4|NA
TGTGCCAGCAGCTCTGGACTTCTTGACACCGGGGAGCTGTTTTTT
CASSSGLLDTGELFF
>NA|TRBJ1-6|14|TRBV4-2|NA
TGTGCCAGCAGCCAAGAGGCCACAAATTCACCCCTCCACTTT
CASSQEATNSPLHF
>NA|TRBJ2-7|14|TRBV5-6|TRBD2
TGTGCCAGCAGCCGGAGACTAGCGGCCTACGAGCAGTACTTC
CASSRRLAAYEQYF
>NA|TRBJ2-1|15|TRBV11-2|TRBD2
TGTGCCAGCAGCTTAATAGCGGGGGCCAACAATGAGCAGTTCTTC
CASSLIAGANNEQFF
>NA|TRBJ1-1|15|TRBV13|NA
TGTGCCAGCAGCTTAGTACCAGGCCTGAACACTGAAGCTTTCTTT
CASSLVPGLNTEAFF
>NA|TRBJ1-1|16|TRBV5-6|TRBD1
TGTGCCAGCAGCCCCCCCTCGACAGGGCCGAACACTGAAGCTTTCTTT
CASSPPSTGPNTEAFF
>NA|TRBJ2-1|16|TRBV6-5|TRBD2
TGTGCCAGCAGTTACTCGAGGGGACTAGCCTACAATGAGCAGTTCTTC
CASSYSRGLAYNEQFF
>few|TRBJ2-7|19|TRBV1|NA
TGCACCAGCAGCCAAGATTCGGAGAGCGGGAGGGTATTTGGGTACGAGCAGTACTTC
CTSSQDSESGRVFGYEQYF
>once|TRBJ2-1|14|TRBV6-2/TRBV6-3|TRBD1
TGTGCCAGCAGATACGGGACAGCCCACAATGAGCAGTTCTTC
CASRYGTAHNEQFF
>once|TRBJ2-4|15|TRBV27|TRBD1
TGTGCCAGCAGTTTATACCGGGACAGCAAAAACATTCAGTACTTC
CASSLYRDSKNIQYF
>NA|TRBJ2-7|15|TRBV19|TRBD2
TGTGCCAGTAGTGGTAGCGGGGGGGCGGTCTACGAGCAGTACTTC
CASSGSGGAVYEQYF
>once|TRBJ2-5|16|TRBV4-2|NA
TGTGCCAGCAGCCAAGATCATGACGAGGGAGCTGAGACCCAGTACTTC
CASSQDHDEGAETQYF
>NA|TRBJ1-2|13|TRBV13|NA
TGTGCCAGCAGCTTTATACCCGGGGGTGGCTACACCTTC
CASSFIPGGGYTF
>NA|TRBJ1-5|17|TRBV19|NA
TGTGCCAGTAGTGCGGTCTTGGAATATCTTGGGAATCAGCCCCAGCATTTT
CASSAVLEYLGNQPQHF
>NA|TRBJ2-5|17|TRBV9|NA
TGTGCCAGCAGCGTAACCCCAGGACAAATCGGACAGGAGACCCAGTACTTC
CASSVTPGQIGQETQYF
>NA|TRBJ1-1|16|TRBV2|NA
TGTGCCAGCAGGAGGAGGCAGGGCGGGATGAACACTGAAGCTTTCTTT
CASRRRQGGMNTEAFF
>NA|TRBJ2-2|16|TRBV5-1|TRBD1
TGCGCCAGCAGCTTGGGGGACAGGCGGTCTCCCGGGGAGCTGTTTTTT
CASSLGDRRSPGELFF
>few|TRBJ1-1|14|TRBV19|NA
TGTGCCAGTAGTATCCCAGGAATGAACACTGAAGCTTTCTTT
CASSIPGMNTEAFF
>NA|TRBJ2-7|15|TRBV7-9|TRBD1
TGTGCCAGCAGCTTAGCGACAGGGGGGATCTACGAGCAGTACTTC
CASSLATGGIYEQYF
>once|TRBJ2-7|12|TRBV18|NA
TGTGCCAGCTCACCATCGCGGAGTGAGCAGTACTTC
CASSPSRSEQYF
>NA|TRBJ1-4|15|TRBV9|NA
TGTGCCAGCAGCCCGCGGCCCCTCGGCAATGAAAAACTGTTTTTT
CASSPRPLGNEKLFF
>NA|TRBJ2-1|15|TRBV18|TRBD2
TGTGCCAGCTCACCCGACGGGAGGTCCTACAATGAGCAGTTCTTC
CASSPDGRSYNEQFF
>NA|TRBJ2-1|15|TRBV7-3|TRBD2
TGTGCCAGCAGCCAGGGAGGGAGCTCCTACAATGAGCAGTTCTTC
CASSQGGSSYNEQFF
>NA|TRBJ2-2|13|TRBV30|NA
TGTGCCTGGAGTAACAGGAAAGGCGGGGAGCTGTTTTTT
CAWSNRKGGELFF
>few|TRBJ2-4|12|TRBV12-3/TRBV12-4|NA
TGTGCCAGCTCGGCAGGGCTAAACATTCAGTACTTC
CASSAGLNIQYF
>NA|TRBJ1-2|18|TRBV9|TRBD1
TGTGCCAGCAGCCTAGGGGGGGAACCGGGACAGGGAATTTTTGGCTACACCTTC
CASSLGGEPGQGIFGYTF
>NA|TRBJ1-2|15|TRBV12-5|TRBD1
TGTGCTAGTGGTTTGGAAGGGGGCACTAACTATGGCTACACCTTC
CASGLEGGTNYGYTF
>NA|TRBJ2-4|17|TRBV5-6|NA
TGTGCCAGCAGCCTGGGGGGGCCACCGTTTGTTGTGGAGATTCAGTACTTC
CASSLGGPPFVVEIQYF
>once|TRBJ2-7|14|TRBV7-2|NA
TGTGCCAGCAGCTTAGTTTCGGGGGACTACGAGCAGTACTTC
CASSLVSGDYEQYF
>NA|TRBJ1-4|13|TRBV7-2|NA
TGTGCCAGCAGCTTAAGGCGGCAGCGTAAACTGTTTTTT
CASSLRRQRKLFF
>NA|TRBJ1-2|14|TRBV3-1/TRBV3-2|NA
TGTGCCAGCAGCCCCACGACAGGAACTTATGGCTACACCTTC
CASSPTTGTYGYTF
>NA|TRBJ1-1|15|TRBV6-4|TRBD1
TGTGCCAGCAGCGCTTCAGGACAGGGGAGCACTGAAGCTTTCTTT
CASSASGQGSTEAFF